Listed below are T cell receptor beta chains from one sample, sequenced in a study of regulatory T cells in long-lasting Graves disease. A single record per CDR3 protein comes from TCRdb applying MiXCR to the multiplex PCR reads. The repertoire holds 350,000 to 450,000 distinct CDR3 sequences, with about 15% as singletons. These data were likewise used in another study, on T cells in Graves' hyperthyroidism and ophthalmopathy.

The sequencing used peripheral blood mononuclear cells (PBMCs), collected at new diagnosis, from a patient treated with antithyroid drugs. The receptors come from a woman in her thirties with Graves disease. The CDR3 runs from the conserved cysteine through the conserved F or W. D genes are given only for firm matches. Not every row has a clone size; where given, it reads once, few, many or a size class.

TRBV12-3/TRBV12-4,TRBD2,16,TRBJ2-3,many,TGTGCCAGCACCAACCCCCGGGAGGGTTGGAAAGATACGCAGTATTTT,CASTNPREGWKDTQYF
TRBV18,.,15,TRBJ2-5,few,TGTGCCAGCTCACCAGGGGCGGTGGGGGAAGAGACCCAGTACTTC,CASSPGAVGEETQYF
TRBV5-8,.,15,TRBJ2-7,many,TGTGCCAGCAGCTGGAGGGCCATGCCCTCCTACGAGCAGTACTTC,CASSWRAMPSYEQYF
TRBV29-1,TRBD1,15,TRBJ1-5,few,TGCAGCGTGGGGGACAGGGTAGGGGGCAATCAGCCCCAGCATTTT,CSVGDRVGGNQPQHF
TRBV2,TRBD1,15,TRBJ1-1,many,TGTGCCAGCACCGAGAGGACAGGGACCTACACTGAAGCTTTCTTT,CASTERTGTYTEAFF
TRBV18,.,15,TRBJ1-4,many,TGTGCCAGCTCACCGCCTGGGGGCGAGTGGGAAAAACTGTTTTTT,CASSPPGGEWEKLFF
TRBV30,.,13,TRBJ1-5,many,TGTGCCTGGAGTGCGACAGACAATCAGCCCCAGCATTTT,CAWSATDNQPQHF
TRBV5-1,TRBD2,14,TRBJ2-1,many,TGCGCCAGCAGCTTGGAGACTAGCGGTAATGAGCAGTTCTTC,CASSLETSGNEQFF
TRBV5-6,.,12,TRBJ2-7,few,TGTGCCAGCAGCTCATACGCCTACGAGCAGTACTTC,CASSSYAYEQYF
TRBV27,TRBD1,16,TRBJ1-5,.,TGTGCCAGCAGTTTATTGGGACAGGGGAGGAATCAGCCCCAGCATTTT,CASSLLGQGRNQPQHF
TRBV19,.,19,TRBJ2-2,.,TGTGCCAGTAGTATAGAGGCGCCTACAGGGTCGTGGAACACCGGGGAGCTGTTTTTT,CASSIEAPTGSWNTGELFF
TRBV19,TRBD2,14,TRBJ2-5,many,TGTGCCAGTAGTACCGGGAGGGCCGGTGAGACCCAGTACTTC,CASSTGRAGETQYF
TRBV20-1,.,14,TRBJ1-5,many,TGCAGTGCTATAGGAGGACACGGGAATCAGCCCCAGCATTTT,CSAIGGHGNQPQHF
TRBV28,TRBD2,17,TRBJ2-1,many,TGTGCCAGCAGTTTATGGGCTAGCGGGAGAAGAAGGAATGAGCAGTTCTTC,CASSLWASGRRRNEQFF
TRBV20-1,TRBD1,14,TRBJ2-1,many,TGCAGTGCTAGAGATTTACAGGGGAAAAATGAGCAGTTCTTC,CSARDLQGKNEQFF
TRBV3-1,.,16,TRBJ2-6,.,TGTGCCAGCAGCCAAGATTTAGGACCCCGGGCCAACGTCCTGACTTTC,CASSQDLGPRANVLTF
TRBV7-9,TRBD2,16,TRBJ2-5,.,TGTGCCAGCGGCCCGGGGACTAGCGGCTACCAAGAGACCCAGTACTTC,CASGPGTSGYQETQYF
TRBV7-9,.,14,TRBJ2-7,many,TGTGCCAGCAGCCTATTGACGCAGCCGTACGAGCAGTACTTC,CASSLLTQPYEQYF
TRBV4-2,.,15,TRBJ2-7,many,TGTGCCAGCAGCCAAGTATCGGGTGAAGCGTACGAGCAGTACTTC,CASSQVSGEAYEQYF
TRBV24-1,TRBD1,15,TRBJ1-2,few,TGTGCCACCAGTGATACCGGGCCCAGGGGGGGCGGCTACACCTTC,CATSDTGPRGGGYTF
TRBV7-9,.,13,TRBJ2-5,many,TGTGCCAGCAGCCCAGCCGGGGAGGAGACCCAGTACTTC,CASSPAGEETQYF
TRBV29-1,TRBD1,12,TRBJ2-1,few,TGCAGCGTTACGGGACAGTGGGTTGAGCAGTTCTTC,CSVTGQWVEQFF
TRBV27,TRBD2,18,TRBJ2-3,many,TGTGCCAGCAGTTTAAGGCGGCTAGCGGGAGCTGGGACAGATACGCAGTATTTT,CASSLRRLAGAGTDTQYF
TRBV29-1,TRBD1,14,TRBJ2-2,.,TGCAGCATTAGTTGGGCAGGGGGCACCGGGGAGCTGTTTTTT,CSISWAGGTGELFF
TRBV12-3/TRBV12-4,.,13,TRBJ2-5,few,TGTGCCAGCAGTTTACTTGGCGGTGCGACCCAGTACTTC,CASSLLGGATQYF
TRBV7-2,TRBD2,17,TRBJ2-1,few,TGTGCCAGCAGCCAATACCCCGGGGGGAGCTCCTACAATGAGCAGTTCTTC,CASSQYPGGSSYNEQFF
TRBV5-5,TRBD1,17,TRBJ1-2,.,TGTGCCAGCACTCGGCGTGGACAGGTGCTTTCTAACTATGGCTACACCTTC,CASTRRGQVLSNYGYTF
TRBV15,TRBD2,16,TRBJ2-5,few,TGTGCCACCAGCAGAGAGGGAGCGGGAGTTGAGGAGACCCAGTACTTC,CATSREGAGVEETQYF
TRBV11-1,.,12,TRBJ2-1,.,TGTGCCAGCGGTCCTGGGGGTGGCGAGCAGTTCTTC,CASGPGGGEQFF
TRBV24-1,.,14,TRBJ2-1,many,TGTGCCACCAGTGAAACGGTCGGATTCAATGAGCAGTTCTTC,CATSETVGFNEQFF
TRBV30,TRBD2,15,TRBJ2-1,.,TGTGCCTGGAGTGTTAGCGGGAGGGCCGGAGATGAGCAGTTCTTC,CAWSVSGRAGDEQFF
TRBV20-1,TRBD2,14,TRBJ2-7,many,TGCAGTGCTAGAGTCGGCGGGAGCTCCTACGAGCAGTACTTC,CSARVGGSSYEQYF